Following are 21 T cell receptor beta chains from one sample sequenced in a study of blood T cells in healthy people across ages. The second PCR ran about 6 to 11 cycles with a sample-barcoded 5' primer and J-beta primers. TCRdb fed the 5' RACE reads into MiXCR, producing one record per CDR3 protein. The repertoire includes 1.5 million to 2 million distinct CDR3 sequences, 28% of them detected once, and roughly 8% sits in the top ten. Sequenced input: blood. Source of these receptors: a woman aged 25 to 39 in good health.

This clonotype was recorded a few times. An end of the junction does not agree with germline; a read error may underlie this. The chain links TRBV5-1 to TRBJ1-5; perhaps TRBD1 as D (5 bases). CDR1 is SGHRS, CDR2 YFSETQ, per germline. CDR3 length equals 14 residues. In DNA form, the CDR3 reads TGCGCCAACAGCTTGGGGGAGTCTGAGATGCCCCAGCATTTT. This codes for CANSLGESEMPQHF.

This clonotype was recorded at least ten times. The V call is TRBV7-3, the J call TRBJ1-2, with 8 bases that match TRBD1. The germline gives CDR1 SGHTA, CDR2 FQGTGA. V shed 2 bases and J 6 bases; nucleotides not matched to a gene: 2. The CDR3 is 13 amino acids. CDR3: CASSLAQGDGYTF. The CDR3 bases are TGTGCCAGCAGCTTAGCACAGGGGGATGGCTACACCTTC.

This chain joins TRBV3-1 and TRBJ2-5; D is unclear. The V end lost 1 base, the J end lost 11 bases, and 17 bases lay between the germline ends. CDR3 length: 14 residues. Germline lookup yields CDR1 LGHDT and CDR2 YNNKEL (reference sequence). The CDR3 DNA is TGTGCCAGCAGCCAAGGGGCCGGAATCGGAGAGCAGTACTTC. Translation: CASSQGAGIGEQYF.

This clonotype was counted a few times. V is TRBV7-3 and J is TRBJ2-1, with D hard to call. This CDR3 has 15 residues. V lost 1 base to trimming and J lost 2 bases, with 9 bases between them. The germline V gene encodes CDR1 SGHTA and CDR2 FQGTGA. The CDR3 bases are TGTGCCAGCAGCTTAAGGGCCCCCCCCTACAATGAGCAGTTCTTC. It yields the protein CASSLRAPPYNEQFF.

This clonotype was seen more than once but under ten times. The chain combines TRBV12-3 or TRBV12-4 with TRBJ1-6, with 11 bases lining up with TRBD1. The CDR3 spans 14 residues. V shed 5 bases and J 9 bases; nucleotides not matched to a gene: 3. CDR3 sequence (DNA): TGTGCCAGCAGTCGGGACAGGGGGGCTTCACCCCTCCACTTT. Translating it yields CASSRDRGASPLHF.

The V call is TRBV15, the J call TRBJ1-5; D ambiguous. The V and J ends lost 3 bases and 11 bases respectively, with 14 bases between them. The CDR3 runs 13 residues. Germline-derived CDR1 and CDR2 are LNHNV and YYDKDF (reference sequence). CDR3 residues: CATSRDRLGAQHF. The CDR3 DNA sequence: TGTGCCACCAGCAGGGACCGACTTGGAGCCCAGCATTTT.

V usage is TRBV29-1 and J usage is TRBJ1-1; TRBD1 might be the D (6 bases). Trimming left V 6 bases short and J 8 bases short, with 19 bases between. This CDR3 is 13 amino acids long. Germline assignment: CDR1 SQVTM and CDR2 ANQGSEA. CDR3 nucleotide sequence: TGCAGCGTAGACCTAGGGGGGCAGCCCGAAGCTTTCTTT. Translation: CSVDLGGQPEAFF.

The rearrangement links TRBV7-4 to TRBJ1-5; D is unclear. Trimming left V 1 base short and J 5 bases short, with 6 bases between. Germline V gene data show CDR1 as SGHVT and CDR2 as SQSDAQ. This CDR3 contains 13 residues. The CDR3 is CASSLGCDQPQHF. DNA of the CDR3: TGTGCCAGCAGCTTAGGGTGTGATCAGCCCCAGCATTTT.

Concerning this clonotype: At one boundary the junction diverges from the germline segment, which might be a read error. The chain carries TRBV12-3 or TRBV12-4 and TRBJ2-3; D may match TRBD1 or TRBD2 (5 bases each). This CDR3 is 13 amino acids long. The CDR3 reads CASSFRGTDTEYF. The CDR3 DNA is TGTGCCAGCAGTTTCCGGGGCACAGATACGGAGTATTTT.

This chain links TRBV20-1 with TRBJ1-6, with a tentative D call TRBD1 (6 bases). Germline lookup yields CDR1 DFQATT and CDR2 SNEGSKA (reference sequence). Trimming took 3 bases from V and 6 from J, leaving 12 bases between them. The CDR3 spans 14 residues. The CDR3 coding sequence is TGCAGTGCTAGCGAACTAGGGGGTAATTCACCCCTCCACTTT. It specifies CSASELGGNSPLHF.

This clonotype was seen a single time. This sequence joins TRBV20-1 and TRBJ2-7, with 8 bases that match TRBD1. V lost 3 bases, J lost 2 bases, and 9 bases stayed unmatched. Germline lookup yields CDR1 DFQATT and CDR2 SNEGSKA (reference sequence). The CDR3 runs 15 residues. CDR3 protein: CSARPTDRGPYEQYF. The CDR3 region has the DNA TGCAGTGCTAGGCCCACTGACAGGGGCCCCTACGAGCAGTACTTC.

As to this clonotype: A read error is possible here, since a much larger clone lies one base away. The gene calls are TRBV28 and TRBJ2-7, with a possible D match to TRBD1 (5 bases). The germline V and J ends were trimmed by 5 bases and 4 bases, with 18 bases remaining between them. CDR1 is MDHEN and CDR2 is SYDVKM in the germline V gene. The CDR3 extends over 15 amino acids. The CDR3 DNA follows: TGTGCCAGCAGTCTGGACACCTCGCGCAGATACGAGCAGTACTTC. Protein sequence: CASSLDTSRRYEQYF.

This clonotype was recorded many times. The chain carries TRBV5-1 and TRBJ1-6; D is unresolved. This CDR3 is 14 amino acids long. Trimming removed 4 bases at V and 6 bases at J, with 11 bases between. Per germline, CDR1 SGHRS and CDR2 YFSETQ. In nucleotides, the CDR3 is TGCGCCAGCAGCGGGGTTGAGGTTAATTCACCCCTCCACTTT. Residues: CASSGVEVNSPLHF.

CDR3 sequence: CASSHPGEAGQPQHF. CDR3 bases: TGCGCCAGCAGCCACCCGGGGGAAGCGGGTCAGCCCCAGCATTTT. This sequence joins TRBV4-1 and TRBJ1-5, with D possibly matching TRBD1 (5 bases). The CDR3 loop spans 15 amino acids. Germline CDR1 and CDR2: MGHRA and YSYEKL. Trimming shortened V by 3 bases and J by 6 bases, and 15 bases separated the two germline ends.

This chain connects TRBV5-1 to TRBJ2-3; TRBD2 matches 10 bases. The CDR3 totals 17 residues. The germline V gene encodes CDR1 SGHRS and CDR2 YFSETQ. J lost 2 bases, V lost 4 bases, and 10 bases had no gene match. The CDR3 DNA reads as TGCGCCAGCAGCCTGGGATATACTAGCGGGGACACAGATACGCAGTATTTT. Its protein product is CASSLGYTSGDTDTQYF.

As to this clonotype: Possible read error: a much larger clone is one base away. The rearrangement links TRBV6-1 to TRBJ2-7; D is unclear. Trimming left V 6 bases short and J 2 bases short, with 17 bases between. Germline V gives CDR1 MNHNS, CDR2 SASEGT. The CDR3 is 15 residues long. This CDR3 reads CASSNNLDVPYEQYF. The CDR3 DNA is TGTGCCAGCAGCAACAACCTGGACGTGCCCTACGAGCAGTACTTC.

The chain employs TRBV7-3 and TRBJ2-5, with 8 bases that match TRBD2. In germline, CDR1 is SGHTA, CDR2 FQGTGA. Losses at the gene ends were 1 base for V and 6 bases for J; bases not matched to a gene: 16. The CDR3 has 18 residues. CDR3 sequence reads: CASSLIGLAGARWKTQYF. The CDR3 nucleotides read TGTGCCAGCAGCTTAATAGGGCTAGCGGGTGCTCGGTGGAAGACCCAGTACTTC.

The rearrangement uses TRBV27 and TRBJ2-5; 7 positions match TRBD2. Losses at the gene ends were 2 bases for V and 10 bases for J; bases not matched to a gene: 13. Germline CDR1 MNHEY, CDR2 SMNVEV (reference sequence). CDR3 length: 15 amino acids. The CDR3, as DNA: TGTGCCAGCAGTTTAAGCCCCGGGGAGACGGGAGGCCAGTACTTC. Encoded protein: CASSLSPGETGGQYF.

There are many counts of this clonotype. The V call is TRBV29-1, the J call TRBJ2-1, with D tentatively TRBD2 (6 bases). With 1 base removed from V and 7 bases from J, the gap between germline ends came to 17 bases. CDR3 length equals 15 residues. The germline gives CDR1 SQVTM, CDR2 ANQGSEA. For the CDR3, the DNA is TGCAGCGTTGAAGGTAGCGGCGGAGTGGGGAATGAGCAGTTCTTC. It specifies CSVEGSGGVGNEQFF.

To note about this clonotype: An end of the junction does not agree with germline; a read error may underlie this. The rearrangement joins TRBV7-2 to TRBJ2-5; possibly TRBD1 or TRBD2 for D (5 bases each). The germline V gene encodes CDR1 SGHTA and CDR2 FQGNSA. This CDR3 spans 13 amino acids. The CDR3 coding sequence is TGTGCCAGCAGCTTGGATCGTCGGGACCGCCAAGACTTC. Residues: CASSLDRRDRQDF. Using reference TRBV7-2 and TRBJ2-5 for the parts outside the CDR3, the full variable domain is GAGVSQSPSNKVTEKGKDVELRCDPISGHTALYWYRQSLGQGLEFLIYFQGNSAPDKSGLPSDRFSAERTGGSVSTLTIQRTQQEDSAVYLCASSLDRRDRQDFGPGTRLLVL.

This chain uses TRBV3-1 with TRBJ1-2; D gene uncertain. Trimming pared 8 bases from V and 6 bases from J, leaving 19 bases between. From germline, CDR1 is LGHDT and CDR2 YNNKEL (reference sequence). CDR3 length: 14 amino acids. The CDR3 region has the DNA TGTGCCAGCGGCTCGTGGCTCCTCGAGGATGGCTACACCTTC. This codes for CASGSWLLEDGYTF.